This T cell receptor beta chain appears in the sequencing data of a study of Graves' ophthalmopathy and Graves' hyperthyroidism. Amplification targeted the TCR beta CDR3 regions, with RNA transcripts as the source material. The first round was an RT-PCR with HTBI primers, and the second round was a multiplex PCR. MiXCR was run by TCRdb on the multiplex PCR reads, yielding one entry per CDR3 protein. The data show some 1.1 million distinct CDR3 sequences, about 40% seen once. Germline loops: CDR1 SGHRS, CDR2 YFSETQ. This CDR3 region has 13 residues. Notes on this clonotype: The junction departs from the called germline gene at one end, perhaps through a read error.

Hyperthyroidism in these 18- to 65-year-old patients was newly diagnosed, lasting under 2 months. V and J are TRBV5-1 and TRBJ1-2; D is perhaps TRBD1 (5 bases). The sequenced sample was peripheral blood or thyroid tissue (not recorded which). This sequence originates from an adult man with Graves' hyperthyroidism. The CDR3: CASSPSGSSGYTF. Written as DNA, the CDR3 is TGTGCCAGCAGTCCCTCAGGGAGCTCTGGCTACACCTTC.